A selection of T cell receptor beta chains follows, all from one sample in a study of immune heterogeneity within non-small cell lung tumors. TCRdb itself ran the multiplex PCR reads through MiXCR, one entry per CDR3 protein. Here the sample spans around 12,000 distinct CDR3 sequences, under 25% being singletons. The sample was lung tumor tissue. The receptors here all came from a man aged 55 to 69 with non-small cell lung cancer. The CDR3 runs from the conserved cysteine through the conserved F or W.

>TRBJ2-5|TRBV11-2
CASSLDSWDRVGGTQYF
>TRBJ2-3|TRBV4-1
CASSQGYGGRASGDTQYF
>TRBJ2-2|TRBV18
CASSPRRGAVGELFF
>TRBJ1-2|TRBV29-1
CSVYRDLRDGYTF
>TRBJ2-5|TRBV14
CASSPIEQETQYF
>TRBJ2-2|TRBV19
CASRAGEVNTGELFF
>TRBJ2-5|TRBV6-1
CASSSRHRGLQETQYF
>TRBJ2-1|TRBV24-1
CATSDSGLAGGPGDEQFF
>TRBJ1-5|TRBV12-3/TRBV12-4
CASSLGTGSWQPQHF
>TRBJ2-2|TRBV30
CAWCGNRNTGELFF
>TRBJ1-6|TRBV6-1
CASMSQSGTMVASPLHF
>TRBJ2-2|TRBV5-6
CASSPRRTSGDTGELFF
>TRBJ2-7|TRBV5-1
CASTVQGTGGHEQYF
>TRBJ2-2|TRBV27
CAISLDRIATNTGELFF
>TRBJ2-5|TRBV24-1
CATSDFSRFGGETQYF
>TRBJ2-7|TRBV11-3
CASSWDSSYEQYF
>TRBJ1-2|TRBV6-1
CARDDREGLLNYGYTF
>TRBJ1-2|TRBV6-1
CASSPSGGGYTF
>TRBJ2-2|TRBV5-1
CASSARTGNAGELFF
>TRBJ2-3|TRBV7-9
CASSPAGFSGADTQYF
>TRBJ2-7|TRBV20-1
CSAQRAAEQYF
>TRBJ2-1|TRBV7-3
CASSGVGLARNNEQFF
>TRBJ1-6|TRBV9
CASSVSGLPNSPLHF
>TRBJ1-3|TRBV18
CASSLTNGDRSGNTIYF
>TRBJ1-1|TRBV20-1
CSASPVGTENTEAFF